Listed here are 28 T cell receptor beta chains from one sample, sequenced in a study of T cell repertoires in cytomegalovirus infection. Their target antigens are unknown. TCRdb reprocessed the reads with MiXCR, giving one entry per CDR3 protein. The sample comprises roughly 860,000 distinct CDR3 sequences, approximately 30% of which are singletons, and roughly an eighth rests with the top ten. The sequences come from cultured CD8+ T cells from PBMCs, collected from culture after CMV antigen stimulation. The receptors originated from a human donor in good health (CMV status not recorded). Some clones in this sample may be carry-over from other donors' samples.

The chain is built from TRBV5-1 and TRBJ1-2, with 9 positions matching TRBD1. Germline V gives CDR1 SGHRS, CDR2 YFSETQ. After removal of 0 bases from V and 2 bases from J, the junction contained 5 bases not matched to a gene. This CDR3 has 16 amino acids. CDR3 loop: CASSLGQGGLNYGYTF. The CDR3 region has the DNA TGCGCCAGCAGCTTGGGACAGGGGGGGCTAAACTATGGCTACACCTTC.

This clonotype was detected only a few times. The rearrangement uses TRBV7-2 and TRBJ2-1, with D unresolved. V shed 5 bases and J shed 0 bases, with 14 bases lying between them. Per germline, CDR1 SGHTA and CDR2 FQGNSA. CDR3 length equals 16 residues. Here the CDR3 DNA reads TGTGCCAGCAGCCTCAAGGCACCGAGCTCCTACAATGAGCAGTTCTTC. Amino acid sequence: CASSLKAPSSYNEQFF.

The table lists this clonotype with many counts. This chain uses TRBV7-6 with TRBJ2-5; D possibly corresponds to TRBD1 (5 bases). The CDR3 totals 16 residues. The germline gives CDR1 SGHVS, CDR2 FNYEAQ. Trimming stripped 4 bases from V and 5 bases from J, with 20 bases between. The CDR3 protein is CASSSNPGGAEETQYF. The CDR3 DNA sequence: TGTGCCAGCAGCTCTAACCCCGGTGGGGCTGAGGAGACCCAGTACTTC.

Remarks on this clonotype: A single base separates this from a much larger clone, so it may be a read error. The V call is TRBV7-2, the J call TRBJ1-5; TRBD1 might be the D (6 bases). Trimming stripped 4 bases from V and 3 bases from J, with 13 bases between. CDR1 and CDR2 from the germline V gene are SGHTA and FQGNSA. The CDR3 covers 15 residues. CDR3 amino acids: CASSSYQGNNQPQHF. The DNA for the CDR3 is TGTGCCAGCAGCTCGTACCAGGGGAACAATCAGCCCCAGCATTTT.

This clonotype was found a few times. This rearrangement joins TRBV6-2 or TRBV6-3 to TRBJ1-1, with 10 positions matching TRBD1. Germline V gene lookup returns CDR1 MNHEY and CDR2 SVGEGT. There are 12 residues in the CDR3. Trimming took 5 bases from V and 11 from J; bases not matched to a gene: 5. The CDR3 loop reads CASSRDRGDAFF. The CDR3 DNA is TGTGCCAGCAGTCGGGACAGGGGAGATGCTTTCTTT.

The genes are TRBV28 and TRBJ1-5; perhaps TRBD1 as D (5 bases). The CDR3 has 12 residues. V gave up 5 bases and J gave up 7 bases, with 9 bases separating them. CDR1 MDHEN and CDR2 SYDVKM come from the germline V gene. The CDR3 reads CASSPRDQPQHF. CDR3 DNA: TGTGCCAGCAGTCCGAGGGACCAGCCCCAGCATTTT. Full variable domain (outside the CDR3, taken from reference TRBV28 and TRBJ1-5): DVKVTQSSRYLVKRTGEKVFLECVQDMDHENMFWYRQDPGLGLRLIYFSYDVKMKEKGDIPEGYSVSREKKERFSLILESASTNQTSMYLCASSPRDQPQHFGDGTRLSIL.

This clonotype has only a few counts. The chain recombines TRBV6-2 or TRBV6-3 with TRBJ2-3; D gene unclear. The CDR3 loop spans 14 amino acids. Deletions cut 7 bases from V and 2 bases from J, with 13 bases between. Germline V gene lookup returns CDR1 MNHEY and CDR2 SVGEGT. The CDR3 loop is CASTPGIYTDTQYF. Here the CDR3 DNA reads TGTGCCAGCACCCCCGGAATCTACACAGATACGCAGTATTTT.

The V and J genes are TRBV5-6 and TRBJ2-7; tentatively, D is TRBD1 (6 bases). CDR1 and CDR2 from the germline V gene are SGHDT and YYEEEE. V lost 0 bases and J 8 bases, leaving 12 bases between the germline ends. This CDR3 spans 13 amino acids. The CDR3, as DNA: TGTGCCAGCAGCTTGGGGGTGGGGGACAAGCAGTACGTC. The encoded protein is CASSLGVGDKQYV.

This clonotype was seen repeatedly, ten times or more. This rearrangement joins TRBV6-5 to TRBJ1-5; D gene ambiguous. V dropped 0 bases and J dropped 3 bases, with 6 bases sitting between them. This CDR3 has 14 residues. The germline V gene encodes CDR1 MNHEY and CDR2 SVGAGI. The CDR3 DNA reads TGTGCCAGCAGTTACTCGGGAAACAATCAGCCCCAGCATTTT. Translated: CASSYSGNNQPQHF.

The CDR3 DNA reads as TGCGCCAGCAGCCAAGATGGGATGGGACTGGGGGAGCTGTTTTTT. Its protein is CASSQDGMGLGELFF. The chain uses TRBV4-3 and TRBJ2-2; the D gene is possibly TRBD2 (6 bases). V was pared by 0 bases and J by 8 bases, with 13 bases between. The CDR3 contains 15 residues. Germline V gene data show CDR1 as LGHNA and CDR2 as YSLEER.

The chain is built from TRBV27 and TRBJ2-7; possibly TRBD1 or TRBD2 for D (5 bases each). Trimming took off 2 bases at V and 1 base at J, with 12 bases between the two ends. The CDR3 is 15 amino acids. The V gene's germline CDR1 is MNHEY and CDR2 SMNVEV (reference sequence). The CDR3 loop is CASSLITGQSYEQYF. The CDR3 nucleotides read TGTGCCAGCAGTTTAATTACGGGGCAGTCCTACGAGCAGTACTTC.

The J gene is TRBJ1-2, the V gene TRBV15, with 8 positions matching TRBD1. CDR1 is LNHNV, CDR2 YYDKDF, per germline (reference sequence). V shed 9 bases and J 4 bases; nucleotides not matched to a gene: 7. The CDR3 covers 13 residues. The CDR3 reads CATRPTGGYGYTF. The CDR3 nucleotides read TGTGCCACAAGACCCACAGGGGGCTATGGCTACACCTTC.

The chain combines TRBV19 with TRBJ1-1; D perhaps matches TRBD1 (6 bases). The CDR3 runs 14 residues. Germline V gene sequence: CDR1 LNHDA, CDR2 SQIVND (reference sequence). Trimming pared 5 bases from V and 6 bases from J, leaving 16 bases between. CDR3 amino acids: CASSSSRGNAEAFF. The DNA for the CDR3 is TGTGCCAGTAGTTCGTCCAGGGGAAATGCTGAAGCTTTCTTT.

This sequence joins TRBV6-6 and TRBJ1-2; a weak D match, TRBD1 (5 bases). Between the trimmed V and J ends, which lost 6 bases and 3 bases, there was a span of 14 bases. The CDR3 length is 14 residues. Germline values: CDR1 MNHNY, CDR2 SVGAGI (reference sequence). This CDR3 reads CASRRDGSYYGYTF. The CDR3 DNA reads TGTGCCAGCAGGAGGGACGGAAGTTACTATGGCTACACCTTC.

In this sample, this clonotype turned up a few times. This rearrangement joins TRBV2 to TRBJ1-2; D is uncertain. Germline CDR1 SNHLY, CDR2 FYNNEI. This CDR3 region has 16 residues. Trimming cost V 3 bases and J 4 bases, with 18 bases left between them. The chain's CDR3 is CASSDIQLTHLYGYTF. The DNA of the CDR3 is TGTGCCAGCAGTGATATCCAGCTTACTCATCTCTATGGCTACACCTTC.

This clonotype was counted only a few times. This chain uses TRBV27 with TRBJ2-7; 8 bases match TRBD1. The CDR3 has 16 amino acids. The trim removed 1 base at V and 4 bases at J, leaving 9 bases unmatched. The germline V gene has CDR1 MNHEY and CDR2 SMNVEV (reference sequence). The CDR3: CASSLLGTGLGYEQYV. CDR3 nucleotide sequence: TGTGCCAGCAGTTTATTGGGGACAGGTCTCGGGTACGAGCAGTACGTC.

This clonotype came up many times. The rearrangement links TRBV28 to TRBJ2-5, with 11 bases matching TRBD2. Germline loops: CDR1 MDHEN, CDR2 SYDVKM. The length of the CDR3 is 14 residues. V was pared by 6 bases and J by 3 bases, with 3 bases of the junction left unmatched. CDR3 in DNA: TGTGCCAGCAGCGGGACTAGCGGAGAAGAGACCCAGTACTTC. This codes for CASSGTSGEETQYF.

This clonotype was seen ten or more times. The gene calls are TRBV7-6 and TRBJ1-4; no clear D. This CDR3 is 18 amino acids long. Germline-derived CDR1 and CDR2 are SGHVS and FNYEAQ. Trimming stripped 5 bases from V and 3 bases from J, with 22 bases between. CDR3 coding DNA: TGTGCCAGCAGCCTTATTCCATCGAGCCGGACCTCTAATGAAAAACTGTTTTTT. This codes for CASSLIPSSRTSNEKLFF.

This clonotype was seen a handful of times. The chain uses TRBV27 and TRBJ2-7; the D gene is possibly TRBD1 (6 bases). Per the germline V gene, CDR1 is MNHEY and CDR2 is SMNVEV (reference sequence). The CDR3 totals 14 residues. The ends were cut back, 6 bases at V and 1 base at J, with 13 bases in the middle. The CDR3 spells CASRRTRGSYEQYV. The CDR3 region has the DNA TGTGCCAGCAGACGGACAAGGGGGTCCTACGAGCAGTACGTC.

This sequence joins TRBV18 and TRBJ1-6; D gene uncertain. Deletions cut 3 bases from V and 9 bases from J, with 12 bases between. The germline V gene has CDR1 KGHSH and CDR2 LQKENI. The CDR3 has 14 residues. CDR3 protein: CASSPGGLSSPLHF. CDR3 DNA sequence: TGTGCCAGCTCACCTGGAGGCCTGAGTTCACCCCTCCACTTT.

The V call is TRBV4-1, the J call TRBJ2-5, with 7 bases matching TRBD1. CDR1 is MGHRA, CDR2 YSYEKL, per germline. The CDR3 is 14 amino acids. Trimming took 0 bases from V and 5 from J; bases not matched to a gene: 3. The CDR3 sequence: CASSQDARGETQYF. The CDR3 bases are TGCGCCAGCAGCCAAGACGCCAGGGGGGAGACCCAGTACTTC.

This clonotype came up a few times. This chain connects TRBV7-9 to TRBJ2-1, with D maybe TRBD1 (5 bases). The V and J ends lost 5 bases and 4 bases respectively, with 18 bases between them. Germline V gives CDR1 SEHNR, CDR2 FQNEAQ (reference sequence). The CDR3 is 16 amino acids. The CDR3 DNA reads TGTGCCAGCAGCCCCCTAGAAGGGGCAGAATACAATGAGCAGTTCTTC. Its translation: CASSPLEGAEYNEQFF.

This chain uses TRBV29-1 with TRBJ2-5; 10 bases are a match to TRBD2. Germline CDR1 is SQVTM and CDR2 is ANQGSEA. The V segment lost 7 bases and the J segment 4 bases; nucleotides outside the gene matches: 9. The CDR3 sequence is 14 residues long. This chain's CDR3 is CSADAASGRETQYF. CDR3 coding DNA: TGCAGCGCCGACGCCGCTAGCGGGAGAGAGACCCAGTACTTC.

This clonotype was recorded a few times. The V gene is TRBV6-1, the J gene TRBJ1-2, with D possibly TRBD1 on 5 matching bases. Germline V CDR1 and CDR2: MNHNS, SASEGT. Deletions cut 3 bases from V and 2 bases from J, with 13 bases between. This CDR3 spans 15 amino acids. CDR3 in amino acids: CASSELGDFNYGYTF. The CDR3 nucleotides read TGTGCCAGCAGTGAGTTAGGGGATTTCAACTATGGCTACACCTTC.

The chain couples TRBV6-2 or TRBV6-3 to TRBJ2-3; 9 nucleotides match TRBD1. Unmatched junction bases numbered 4, after V lost 0 bases and J lost 3 bases. Germline values: CDR1 MNHEY, CDR2 SVGEGT. CDR3 length equals 16 residues. CDR3: CASSYSLDRGTDTQYF. The DNA of the CDR3 is TGTGCCAGCAGTTACTCGTTGGACAGGGGAACAGATACGCAGTATTTT.

The rearrangement links TRBV6-1 to TRBJ1-6, with D hard to call. Germline-derived CDR1 and CDR2 are MNHNS and SASEGT. The CDR3 is 19 amino acids. The V gene lost 5 bases and the J gene lost 0 bases, with 20 bases spanning the gap. The CDR3 region has the DNA TGTGCCAGCAGTCCTGGACGGGCACTTGGGAGCTCCTATAATTCACCCCTCCACTTT. It yields the protein CASSPGRALGSSYNSPLHF.

This clonotype was seen a few times. This rearrangement joins TRBV10-3 to TRBJ2-6; TRBD1 is a possible D gene (5 bases). The V end lost 1 base, the J end lost 2 bases, and 15 bases lay between the germline ends. CDR1 and CDR2 (germline): ENHRY, SYGVKD. The CDR3 loop spans 18 amino acids. The CDR3 DNA reads TGTGCCATCAGTGAGTGGAAGGGGATAGATGCTGGGGCCAACGTCCTGACTTTC. Encoded protein: CAISEWKGIDAGANVLTF.

The chain employs TRBV25-1 and TRBJ1-3; D gene ambiguous. The CDR3 runs 10 residues. Trimming removed 6 bases from V and 8 bases from J, with 5 bases in between. Per germline, CDR1 MGHDK and CDR2 SYGVNS. The CDR3 here is CASRSDTIYF. For the CDR3, the DNA is TGTGCCAGCAGAAGTGACACCATATATTTT.